There are many counts of the clone carrying this T cell receptor beta chain. Its specificity is not known. TCRdb reprocessed the 5' RACE reads via MiXCR and lists one record per CDR3 protein. The data show about 250,000 distinct CDR3 sequences, approximately 7.3% seen once. The CDR3 is 15 amino acids. Germline CDR1 and CDR2: DFQATT and SNEGSKA (reference sequence). Trimming removed 3 bases from V and 4 bases from J; junction bases left unmatched: 5. These data come from a study of identical twins. Study-wide results and limits: Whereas memory repertoires showed no such difference, abundant cord blood beta clonotypes carried fewer insertions.

Separately, the same data were catalogued under a study of yellow fever vaccine responses in identical twins.

V and J are TRBV20-1 and TRBJ2-1; 11 positions agree with TRBD2. The clonotype originates from a woman between 18 and 30 years old in good health. Sequencing used CD8+ T cells sorted from blood. The CDR3 loop is CSARVLAGVYNEQFF. CDR3 DNA: TGCAGTGCTAGGGTACTAGCGGGAGTATACAATGAGCAGTTCTTC.